The rows below give T cell receptor beta chains drawn from one sample of a study of shared clonotypes between healthy human individuals. Sequenced by immunoSEQ multiplex PCR; TCRdb stores in-frame clones only, minus some. The sample consists of about 980,000 clones, over 75% of them appearing once. The specimen was memory CD4+ T cells sorted from blood. Receptor source: a man between 18 and 29 years old in good health. CDR3s include the opening cysteine and the closing phenylalanine or tryptophan. The order of the fields is D gene, clone size, J gene, V gene, CDR3 protein, CDR3 DNA. A D gene is named only where the DNA matches it firmly. Clone size is given for some rows only: seen once, a few or many times, or a class if the clone is expanded.

NA once TRBJ1-1 TRBV7-8 CASSLYSDTEAFF TGTGCCAGCAGCTTATATTCCGACACTGAAGCTTTCTTT
NA NA TRBJ1-2 TRBV10-2 CASSEGQINYGYTF TGCGCCAGCAGTGAAGGTCAGATTAACTATGGCTACACCTTC
TRBD1 NA TRBJ1-3 TRBV15 CATSRSTDRGLGNTIYF TGTGCCACCAGCAGGTCCACGGACAGGGGGCTTGGAAACACCATATATTTT
NA once TRBJ2-3 TRBV7-8 CASSKEGVYGRQATSTDTQYF TGTGCCAGCAGCAAGGAGGGGGTATACGGGAGGCAAGCTACTAGCACAGATACGCAGTATTTT
TRBD1 NA TRBJ2-2 TRBV19 CATKPDRARYGTGELFF TGTGCCACCAAACCTGACAGGGCCCGATACGGAACCGGGGAGCTGTTTTTT
TRBD1 NA TRBJ2-5 TRBV29-1 CSVAKWTGGIQETQYF TGCAGCGTTGCGAAGTGGACAGGGGGTATCCAAGAGACCCAGTACTTC
NA NA TRBJ2-5 TRBV6-1 CANSRGSETQYF TGTGCCAACAGCCGGGGATCGGAGACCCAGTACTTC
NA NA TRBJ1-3 TRBV4-1 CASSQDVTTLSGNTIYF TGCGCCAGCAGCCAAGACGTAACGACACTCTCTGGAAACACCATATATTTT
NA NA TRBJ2-3 TRBV18 CASSPLANADTQYF TGTGCCAGCTCACCCCTAGCGAACGCAGATACGCAGTATTTT
NA NA TRBJ2-1 TRBV6-6 CASRYTGNEQFF TGTGCCAGCAGGTACACAGGCAATGAGCAGTTCTTC
NA NA TRBJ2-5 TRBV18 CASSPPNGQETQYF TGTGCCAGCTCACCACCGAACGGACAAGAGACCCAGTACTTC
NA few TRBJ1-1 TRBV6-5 CASRLNTEAFF TGTGCCAGCAGACTGAACACTGAAGCTTTCTTT
TRBD1 once TRBJ1-6 TRBV14 CASSQDIQGSSPLHF TGTGCCAGCAGCCAAGATATACAGGGGAGTTCACCCCTCCACTTT
NA NA TRBJ2-7 TRBV11-2 CASSPQGEQYF TGTGCCAGCAGCCCGCAGGGCGAGCAGTACTTC